The 5 T cell receptor beta chains below all came from one sample that was sequenced in a study of a mutant IDH1 vaccine in newly diagnosed glioma. Time point given: week 23, last vaccination. Each dose of the vaccine consisted of 300 ug of mutant IDH1 20-mer peptide, with topical imiquimod. The repertoire was sequenced with immunoSEQ multiplex PCR; TCRdb's copy has only in-frame clones and lacks some. The sample has about 60,000 clones; about 80% are singletons. These receptors lack a known antigen. Sequences were derived from PBMCs, sampled from a glioma patient whose treatment included an IDH1 peptide vaccine. Receptors originate from a man aged 18-30 years with glioma.

This chain connects TRBV6-1 to TRBJ1-2; TRBD1 agrees at 10 bases. Germline trimming cut 6 bases from V and 6 bases from J; bases unmatched to any gene: 7. This CDR3 spans 14 amino acids. The germline V gene encodes CDR1 MNHNS and CDR2 SASEGT. CDR3 residues: CASRSGGQGDGYTF. The CDR3 DNA reads TGTGCCAGCAGGAGTGGAGGACAGGGGGATGGCTACACCTTC.

The CDR3 loop is CASSLGHQNQPQHF. DNA for the CDR3: TGTGCCAGCAGTTTGGGACACCAGAATCAGCCCCAGCATTTT. The rearrangement joins TRBV6-1 to TRBJ1-5; tentatively, D is TRBD1 (6 bases). The length of the CDR3 is 14 residues. V gave up 5 bases and J gave up 4 bases, with 12 bases separating them. Germline assignment: CDR1 MNHNS and CDR2 SASEGT.

This clone came up once. The chain couples TRBV7-6 to TRBJ2-7; no firm D call. The germline V and J ends were trimmed by 2 bases and 2 bases, with 1 base remaining between them. The V gene's germline CDR1 is SGHVS and CDR2 FNYEAQ. The CDR3 is made up of 11 amino acids. The CDR3 DNA is TGTGCCAGCAGCTTAACCTACGAGCAGTACTTC. Translated, it gives CASSLTYEQYF.

The chain is built from TRBV9 and TRBJ1-3; D is uncertain. There are 15 residues in the CDR3. CDR1 SGDLS and CDR2 YYNGEE come from the germline V gene. Trimming cost V 5 bases and J 0 bases, with 12 bases left between them. The CDR3 DNA reads TGTGCCAGCAGTACGCGGGCGGGCTCTGGAAACACCATATATTTT. Translating it yields CASSTRAGSGNTIYF. The whole variable domain, filled in from reference TRBV9 and TRBJ1-3, reads DSGVTQTPKHLITATGQRVTLRCSPRSGDLSVYWYQQSLDQGLQFLIQYYNGEERAKGNILERFSAQQFPDLHSELNLSSLELGDSALYFCASSTRAGSGNTIYFGEGSWLTVV.

The chain links TRBV27 to TRBJ2-7; TRBD1 matches 10 bases. Germline lookup yields CDR1 MNHEY and CDR2 SMNVEV (reference sequence). The junction had 0 bases not matched to a gene; V was cut back by 2 bases and J by 2 bases. This CDR3 comprises 14 residues. The CDR3 region is CASSLGTGAYEQYF. CDR3 in DNA: TGTGCCAGCAGTTTAGGGACAGGGGCCTACGAGCAGTACTTC.